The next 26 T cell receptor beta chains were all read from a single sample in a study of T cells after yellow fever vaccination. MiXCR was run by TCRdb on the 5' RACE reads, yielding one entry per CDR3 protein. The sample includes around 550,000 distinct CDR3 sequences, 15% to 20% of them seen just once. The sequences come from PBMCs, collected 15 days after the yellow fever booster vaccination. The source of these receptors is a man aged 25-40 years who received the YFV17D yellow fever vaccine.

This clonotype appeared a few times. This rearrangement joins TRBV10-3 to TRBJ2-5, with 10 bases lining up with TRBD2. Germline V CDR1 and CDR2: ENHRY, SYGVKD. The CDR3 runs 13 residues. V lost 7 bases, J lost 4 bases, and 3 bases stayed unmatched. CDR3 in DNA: TGTGCCATCAAGGCTAGCGGGGGAGAGACCCAGTACTTC. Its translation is CAIKASGGETQYF.

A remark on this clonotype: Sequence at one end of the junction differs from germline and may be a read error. In DNA form, the CDR3 reads TGTGCCAGCAGTCTTGGGGGGGAGCGGGCGTTGCTCTTC. This sequence encodes CASSLGGERALLF. The V and J genes are TRBV12-3 or TRBV12-4 and TRBJ2-1; 7 bases map to TRBD2. The CDR3 is 13 residues long.

CDR3 sequence: CATTQGGTGNANYGYTF. CDR3 sequence (DNA): TGTGCCACCACCCAAGGAGGGACAGGGAACGCTAACTATGGCTACACCTTC. The V gene is TRBV7-4, the J gene TRBJ1-2; 9 bases line up with TRBD1. The CDR3 has 17 amino acids. The V and J ends lost 10 bases and 0 bases, in that order; junction bases with no gene match: 15. Per germline, CDR1 SGHVT and CDR2 SQSDAQ.

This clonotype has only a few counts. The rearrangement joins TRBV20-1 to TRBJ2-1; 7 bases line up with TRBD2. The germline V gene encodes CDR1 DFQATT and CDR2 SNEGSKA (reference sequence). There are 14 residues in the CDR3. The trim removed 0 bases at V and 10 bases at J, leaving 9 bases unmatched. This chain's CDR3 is CSAREGGSVGEQFF. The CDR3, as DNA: TGCAGTGCTAGAGAAGGCGGGAGTGTTGGGGAGCAGTTCTTC.

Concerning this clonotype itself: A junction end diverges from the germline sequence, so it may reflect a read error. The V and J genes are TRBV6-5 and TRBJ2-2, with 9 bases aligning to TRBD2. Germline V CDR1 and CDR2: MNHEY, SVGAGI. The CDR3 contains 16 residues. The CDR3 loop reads CASSYSASGTNGELFF. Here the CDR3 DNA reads TGTGCTAGCAGTTACTCGGCTAGCGGGACTAACGGGGAGCTGTTTTTT.

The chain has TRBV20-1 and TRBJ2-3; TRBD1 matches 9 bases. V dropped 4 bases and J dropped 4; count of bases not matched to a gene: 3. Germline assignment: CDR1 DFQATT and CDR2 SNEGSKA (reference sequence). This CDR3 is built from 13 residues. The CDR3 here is CSAKGQGADTQYF. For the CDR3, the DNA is TGCAGTGCTAAGGGACAGGGTGCAGATACGCAGTATTTT.

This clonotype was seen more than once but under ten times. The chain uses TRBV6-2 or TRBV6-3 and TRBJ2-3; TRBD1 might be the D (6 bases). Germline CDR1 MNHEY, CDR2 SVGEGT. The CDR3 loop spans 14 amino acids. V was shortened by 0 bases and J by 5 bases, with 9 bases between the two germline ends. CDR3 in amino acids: CASSYSRDIDTQYF. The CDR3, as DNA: TGTGCCAGCAGTTACTCCCGGGACATAGATACGCAGTATTTT.

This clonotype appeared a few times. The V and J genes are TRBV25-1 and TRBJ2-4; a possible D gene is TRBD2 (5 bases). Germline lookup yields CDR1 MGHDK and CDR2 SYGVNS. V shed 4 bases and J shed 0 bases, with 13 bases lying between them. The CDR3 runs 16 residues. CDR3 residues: CASSVGGILAKNIQYF. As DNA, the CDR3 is TGTGCCAGCAGTGTCGGAGGAATTCTAGCCAAAAACATTCAGTACTTC.

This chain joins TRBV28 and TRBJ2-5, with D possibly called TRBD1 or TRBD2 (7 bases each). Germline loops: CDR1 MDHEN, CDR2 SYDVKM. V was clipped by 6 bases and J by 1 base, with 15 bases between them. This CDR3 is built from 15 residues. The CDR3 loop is CASSPGGAFQETQYF. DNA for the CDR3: TGTGCCAGCAGCCCAGGGGGGGCTTTCCAAGAGACCCAGTACTTC.

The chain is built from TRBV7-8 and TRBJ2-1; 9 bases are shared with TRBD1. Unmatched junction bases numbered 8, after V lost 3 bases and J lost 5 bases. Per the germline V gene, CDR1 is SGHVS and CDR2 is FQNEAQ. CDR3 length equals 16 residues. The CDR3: CASSFGFGTGNNEQFF. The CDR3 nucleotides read TGTGCCAGCAGCTTCGGTTTCGGGACAGGGAACAATGAGCAGTTCTTC.

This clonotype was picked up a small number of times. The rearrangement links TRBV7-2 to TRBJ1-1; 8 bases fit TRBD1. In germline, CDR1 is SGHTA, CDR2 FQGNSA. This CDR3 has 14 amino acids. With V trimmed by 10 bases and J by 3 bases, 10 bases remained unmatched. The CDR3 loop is CATGQGVRYTEAFF. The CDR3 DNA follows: TGTGCCACCGGACAGGGAGTTAGGTACACTGAAGCTTTCTTT.

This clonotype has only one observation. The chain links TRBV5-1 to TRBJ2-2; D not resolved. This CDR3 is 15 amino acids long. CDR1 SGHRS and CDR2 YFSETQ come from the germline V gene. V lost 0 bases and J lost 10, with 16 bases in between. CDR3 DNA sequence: TGCGCCAGCAGCTTGGCCCTGGATTCGGCTCTGGAGCTGTTTTTT. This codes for CASSLALDSALELFF.

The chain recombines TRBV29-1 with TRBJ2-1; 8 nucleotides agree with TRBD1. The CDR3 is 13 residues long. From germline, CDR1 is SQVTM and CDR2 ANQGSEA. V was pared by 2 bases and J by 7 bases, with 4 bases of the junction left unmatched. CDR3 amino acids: CSVERDRKNEQFF. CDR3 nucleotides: TGCAGCGTTGAAAGGGACAGGAAGAATGAGCAGTTCTTC.

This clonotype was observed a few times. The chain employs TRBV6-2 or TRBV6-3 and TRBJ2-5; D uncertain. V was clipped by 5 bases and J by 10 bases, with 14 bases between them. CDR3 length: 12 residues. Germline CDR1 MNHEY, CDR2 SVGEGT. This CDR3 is CASSGPVGNQYF. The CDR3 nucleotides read TGTGCCAGCAGTGGTCCAGTGGGTAACCAGTACTTC.

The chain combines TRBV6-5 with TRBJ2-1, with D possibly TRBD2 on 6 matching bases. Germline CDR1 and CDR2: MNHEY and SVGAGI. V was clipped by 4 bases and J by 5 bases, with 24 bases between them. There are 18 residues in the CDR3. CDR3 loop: CASSSRPFGASANNEQFF. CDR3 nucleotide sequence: TGTGCCAGCAGTTCCCGTCCGTTTGGGGCTAGCGCGAACAATGAGCAGTTCTTC.

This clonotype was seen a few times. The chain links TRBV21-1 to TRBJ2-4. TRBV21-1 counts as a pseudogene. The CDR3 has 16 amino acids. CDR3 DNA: TGTGCCAGCAGCAAAGAGGTACGGCGGGCCAAAAACATTCAGTACTTC. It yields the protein CASSKEVRRAKNIQYF.

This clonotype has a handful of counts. CDR3 sequence (DNA): TGTGCCAGCAGCGCGAATTTTAGGAACACTGAAGCTTTCTTT. It codes for CASSANFRNTEAFF. The chain links TRBV5-6 to TRBJ1-1, with D uncertain. V was clipped by 4 bases and J by 1 base, with 11 bases between them. Germline CDR1 SGHDT, CDR2 YYEEEE. The CDR3 has 14 amino acids. Supplemented by reference TRBV5-6 and TRBJ1-1, the full variable domain reads DAGVTQSPTHLIKTRGQQVTLRCSPKSGHDTVSWYQQALGQGPQFIFQYYEEEERQRGNFPDRFSGHQFPNYSSELNVNALLLGDSALYLCASSANFRNTEAFFGQGTRLTVV.

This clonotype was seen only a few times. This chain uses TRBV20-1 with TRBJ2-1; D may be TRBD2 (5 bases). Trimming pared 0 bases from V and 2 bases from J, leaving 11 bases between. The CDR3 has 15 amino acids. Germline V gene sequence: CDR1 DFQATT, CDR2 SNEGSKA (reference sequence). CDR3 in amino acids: CSARDQRGTYNEQFF. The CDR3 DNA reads TGCAGTGCTAGAGATCAACGAGGGACCTACAATGAGCAGTTCTTC.

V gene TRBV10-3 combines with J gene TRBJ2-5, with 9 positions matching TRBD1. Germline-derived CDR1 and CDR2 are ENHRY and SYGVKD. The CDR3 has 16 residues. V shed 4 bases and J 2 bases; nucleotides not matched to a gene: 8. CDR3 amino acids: CAISARDRASQETQYF. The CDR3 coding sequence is TGTGCCATCAGTGCCAGGGACAGGGCAAGTCAAGAGACCCAGTACTTC.

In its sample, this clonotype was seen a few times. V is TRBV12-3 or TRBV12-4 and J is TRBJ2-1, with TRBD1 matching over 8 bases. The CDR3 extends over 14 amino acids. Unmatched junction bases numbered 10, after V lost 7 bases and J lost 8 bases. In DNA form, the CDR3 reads TGTGCCAGCACCACGGCGGACAGGGTTCATGAGCAGTTCTTC. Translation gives CASTTADRVHEQFF.

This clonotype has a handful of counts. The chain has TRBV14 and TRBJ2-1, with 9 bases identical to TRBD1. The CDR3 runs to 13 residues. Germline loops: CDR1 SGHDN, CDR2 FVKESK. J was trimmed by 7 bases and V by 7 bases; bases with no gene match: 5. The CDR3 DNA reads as TGTGCCAGCACGGGACAGGGAGGAAATGAGCAGTTCTTC. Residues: CASTGQGGNEQFF.

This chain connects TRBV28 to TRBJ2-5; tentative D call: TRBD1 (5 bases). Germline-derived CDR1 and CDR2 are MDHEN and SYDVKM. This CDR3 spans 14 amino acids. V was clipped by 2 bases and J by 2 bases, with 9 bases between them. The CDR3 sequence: CASSLTQGQETQYF. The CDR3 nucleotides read TGTGCCAGCAGTTTAACGCAGGGTCAAGAGACCCAGTACTTC. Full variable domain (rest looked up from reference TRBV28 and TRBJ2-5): DVKVTQSSRYLVKRTGEKVFLECVQDMDHENMFWYRQDPGLGLRLIYFSYDVKMKEKGDIPEGYSVSREKKERFSLILESASTNQTSMYLCASSLTQGQETQYFGPGTRLLVL.

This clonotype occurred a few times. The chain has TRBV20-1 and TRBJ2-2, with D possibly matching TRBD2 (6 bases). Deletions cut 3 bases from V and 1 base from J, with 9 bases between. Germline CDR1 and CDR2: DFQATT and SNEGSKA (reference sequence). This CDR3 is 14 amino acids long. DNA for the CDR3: TGCAGTGCTAGGGCGCGGGGGAACACCGGGGAGCTGTTTTTT. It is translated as CSARARGNTGELFF.

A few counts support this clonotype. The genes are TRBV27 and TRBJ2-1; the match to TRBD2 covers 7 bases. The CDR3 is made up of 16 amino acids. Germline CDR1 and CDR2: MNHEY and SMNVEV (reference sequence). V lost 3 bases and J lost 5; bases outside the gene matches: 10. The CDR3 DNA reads TGTGCCAGCAGTTTGGTAGCGGGCCTGGGGAACAATGAGCAGTTCTTC. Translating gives CASSLVAGLGNNEQFF.

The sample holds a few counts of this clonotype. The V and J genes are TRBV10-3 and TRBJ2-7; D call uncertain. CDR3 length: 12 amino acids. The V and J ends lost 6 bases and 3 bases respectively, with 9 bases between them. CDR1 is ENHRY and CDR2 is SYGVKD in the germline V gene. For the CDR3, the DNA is TGTGCCATCAGCGCCTCCCTCTACGAGCAGTACTTC. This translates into CAISASLYEQYF.

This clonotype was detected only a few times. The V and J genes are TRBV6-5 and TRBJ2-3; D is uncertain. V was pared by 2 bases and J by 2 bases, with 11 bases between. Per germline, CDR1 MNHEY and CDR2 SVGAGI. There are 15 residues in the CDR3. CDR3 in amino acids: CASSYRRPSTDTQYF. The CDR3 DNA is TGTGCCAGCAGTTACCGGCGGCCGTCCACAGATACGCAGTATTTT.